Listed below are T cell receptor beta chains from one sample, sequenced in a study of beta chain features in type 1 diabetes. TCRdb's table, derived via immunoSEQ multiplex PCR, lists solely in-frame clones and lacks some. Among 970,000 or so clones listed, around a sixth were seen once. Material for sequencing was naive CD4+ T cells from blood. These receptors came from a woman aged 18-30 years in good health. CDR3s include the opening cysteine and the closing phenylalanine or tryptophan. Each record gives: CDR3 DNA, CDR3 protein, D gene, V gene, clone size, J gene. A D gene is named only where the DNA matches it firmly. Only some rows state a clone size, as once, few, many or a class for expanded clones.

CDR3 DNA: TGCGCCAGCAGCTTAGTCGAATATAACAATGAGCAGTTCTTC
CDR3 protein: CASSLVEYNNEQFF
D gene: -
V gene: TRBV5-1
clone size: -
J gene: TRBJ2-1

CDR3 DNA: TGTGCCAGCAGTCGATTCTGGCTAGCGGGAGTGTGGTCCTACAATGAGCAGTTCTTC
CDR3 protein: CASSRFWLAGVWSYNEQFF
D gene: TRBD2
V gene: TRBV6-7
clone size: few
J gene: TRBJ2-1

CDR3 DNA: TGTGCCAGCAGCAACGACCCAGCCAAAAACATTCAGTACTTC
CDR3 protein: CASSNDPAKNIQYF
D gene: -
V gene: TRBV5-5
clone size: -
J gene: TRBJ2-4

CDR3 DNA: TGTGCCAGCAGCTTTGCAGGGGAGGCTAATGAAAAACTGTTTTTT
CDR3 protein: CASSFAGEANEKLFF
D gene: -
V gene: TRBV7-9
clone size: few
J gene: TRBJ1-4

CDR3 DNA: TGCGCCAGCAGCTTGGGTTCCAACACAGATACGCAGTATTTT
CDR3 protein: CASSLGSNTDTQYF
D gene: -
V gene: TRBV5-1
clone size: few
J gene: TRBJ2-3

CDR3 DNA: TGTGCCAGCAGCGTATTCGGCAGCCCCTACGAGCAGTACTTC
CDR3 protein: CASSVFGSPYEQYF
D gene: -
V gene: TRBV9
clone size: few
J gene: TRBJ2-7

CDR3 DNA: TGTGCCAGCAGCCTGAAGACGACAGGGGCAGGCAATTCACCCCTCCACTTT
CDR3 protein: CASSLKTTGAGNSPLHF
D gene: TRBD1
V gene: TRBV5-6
clone size: -
J gene: TRBJ1-6

CDR3 DNA: TGTGCCAGCTCACCGCGAGCTACAGACAATGAGCAGTTCTTC
CDR3 protein: CASSPRATDNEQFF
D gene: -
V gene: TRBV18
clone size: -
J gene: TRBJ2-1

CDR3 DNA: TGCGCCAGCGGGGGACAGGGGGCGCTTGACAACTATGGCTACACCTTC
CDR3 protein: CASGGQGALDNYGYTF
D gene: TRBD1
V gene: TRBV10-2
clone size: few
J gene: TRBJ1-2

CDR3 DNA: TGTGCCAGCAGTTTAAGGGGGGACAGGGATGGCTACACCTTC
CDR3 protein: CASSLRGDRDGYTF
D gene: TRBD1
V gene: TRBV27
clone size: few
J gene: TRBJ1-2

CDR3 DNA: TGTGCCAGCAGTTTCTCGGCGAACACTGAAGCTTTCTTT
CDR3 protein: CASSFSANTEAFF
D gene: -
V gene: TRBV27
clone size: -
J gene: TRBJ1-1

CDR3 DNA: TGTGCCAGCAGCTTGACTAGCACGCACAATGAGCAGTTCTTC
CDR3 protein: CASSLTSTHNEQFF
D gene: -
V gene: TRBV5-4
clone size: -
J gene: TRBJ2-1

CDR3 DNA: TGTGCCAGCAGCTTAGATCGGGATCTGACCCTAGCCAAAAACATTCAGTACTTC
CDR3 protein: CASSLDRDLTLAKNIQYF
D gene: -
V gene: TRBV11-2
clone size: -
J gene: TRBJ2-4

CDR3 DNA: TGTGCCAGCAGCGTGACTTCGGGACAGACCTCAGATACGCAGTATTTT
CDR3 protein: CASSVTSGQTSDTQYF
D gene: TRBD1
V gene: TRBV9
clone size: -
J gene: TRBJ2-3

CDR3 DNA: TGTGCCAGCAGTGGGCCTCTAGCAGCGGTCGTTAGTCAGTTCTTC
CDR3 protein: CASSGPLAAVVSQFF
D gene: -
V gene: TRBV6-1
clone size: -
J gene: TRBJ2-1

CDR3 DNA: TGTGCCAGCAGCCTCGGGACAGGGAATAATGAGCAGTTCTTC
CDR3 protein: CASSLGTGNNEQFF
D gene: TRBD1
V gene: TRBV27
clone size: -
J gene: TRBJ2-1

CDR3 DNA: TGTGCCAGCACCTGCCCTCTCGCTACTCGTTCGGGCTCTGGGGCCAACGTCCTGACTTTC
CDR3 protein: CASTCPLATRSGSGANVLTF
D gene: -
V gene: TRBV21-1
clone size: -
J gene: TRBJ2-6

CDR3 DNA: TGCGCCAGCAGCCAAGATGTGTCCTCCTACAATGAGCAGTTCTTC
CDR3 protein: CASSQDVSSYNEQFF
D gene: -
V gene: TRBV4-1
clone size: few
J gene: TRBJ2-1

CDR3 DNA: TGTGCCAGCAGCGCCAGACAGGGGAACACTGAAGCTTTCTTT
CDR3 protein: CASSARQGNTEAFF
D gene: TRBD1
V gene: TRBV7-2
clone size: few
J gene: TRBJ1-1

CDR3 DNA: TGTGCCAGCAGCTCACATACAGGAACGCGTCGGACCAAAAACATTCAGTACTTC
CDR3 protein: CASSSHTGTRRTKNIQYF
D gene: -
V gene: TRBV7-2
clone size: few
J gene: TRBJ2-4

CDR3 DNA: TGTGCCAGCAGCTTAGCGGCCTTGACAGCGGCCAGCTCCTACGAGCAGTACTTC
CDR3 protein: CASSLAALTAASSYEQYF
D gene: -
V gene: TRBV7-3
clone size: -
J gene: TRBJ2-7

CDR3 DNA: TGCAGCGTTGGGGCAGGCGGACAGCCCCAGCATTTT
CDR3 protein: CSVGAGGQPQHF
D gene: -
V gene: TRBV29-1
clone size: -
J gene: TRBJ1-5